The 14 T cell receptor beta chains below come from one sample, sequenced in a study of early T cells in non-severe SARS-CoV-2 infection. TCRdb reprocessed the 5' RACE reads via MiXCR and lists one record per CDR3 protein. The sample has tens of thousands of distinct CDR3 sequences, approximately 10% seen once; the top ten hold 10%. The sample consisted of whole blood. The receptors originated from an adult who was a healthcare worker with PCR-confirmed SARS-CoV-2 infection or an uninfected control (not recorded which).

This clonotype appeared many times. The V gene is TRBV5-1, the J gene TRBJ2-7, with a tentative D call TRBD1 (6 bases). The ends were cut back, 2 bases at V and 4 bases at J, with 7 bases in the middle. The CDR3 runs to 12 residues. Germline V CDR1 and CDR2: SGHRS, YFSETQ. The CDR3 coding sequence is TGCGCCAGCAGCTTACAGGGTTACGAGCAGTACTTC. Encoded protein: CASSLQGYEQYF. Complete variable domain (other parts from reference TRBV5-1 and TRBJ2-7): KAGVTQTPRYLIKTRGQQVTLSCSPISGHRSVSWYQQTPGQGLQFLFEYFSETQRNKGNFPGRFSGRQFSNSRSEMNVSTLELGDSALYLCASSLQGYEQYFGPGTRLTVT.

In its sample, this clonotype was seen many times. The chain couples TRBV3-1 to TRBJ2-7; 10 positions agree with TRBD1. Germline lookup yields CDR1 LGHDT and CDR2 YNNKEL (reference sequence). J gave up 6 bases and V 6 bases, and 8 bases lay outside the gene matches. The CDR3 has 14 amino acids. In DNA form, the CDR3 reads TGTGCCAGCAGTCCGACAGGGGGCCGGGGCGAGCAGTACTTC. Its protein product is CASSPTGGRGEQYF.

For this clonotype: A much larger clone differs by one base, so this may be a read error. This chain joins TRBV7-6 and TRBJ2-5; D uncertain. Per germline, CDR1 SGHVS and CDR2 FNYEAQ. This CDR3 is 12 amino acids long. CDR3 region: CTSSFQPETQYF. Written as DNA, the CDR3 is TGTACCAGCAGCTTCCAGCCCGAGACCCAGTACTTC.

This clonotype was seen repeatedly, ten times or more. The chain carries TRBV19 and TRBJ2-7; 7 bases are shared with TRBD2. CDR1 and CDR2 (germline): LNHDA, SQIVND (reference sequence). Unmatched junction bases numbered 9, after V lost 3 bases and J lost 1 base. The CDR3 consists of 16 residues. CDR3 loop: CASSMVATSFSYEQYF. The CDR3 DNA reads as TGTGCCAGTAGTATGGTCGCGACTAGCTTTTCCTACGAGCAGTACTTC.

The chain combines TRBV12-3 or TRBV12-4 with TRBJ2-5, with D possibly called TRBD1 or TRBD2 (6 bases each). The CDR3 totals 13 residues. Trimming cost V 8 bases and J 5 bases, with 15 bases left between them. CDR3 bases: TGTGCCAGCCCGGGGGCCGGAGAGGAGACCCAGTACTTC. Amino acid sequence: CASPGAGEETQYF.

This clonotype has ten or more counts. At one end the junction does not follow the germline gene, possibly because of a read error. This chain uses TRBV7-7 with TRBJ2-5, with 10 nucleotides matching TRBD2. Germline CDR1 reads SSHAT; CDR2 reads FNYEAQ (reference sequence). The CDR3 extends over 18 amino acids. The CDR3 region is CASSFSPLAGKVRETQYF. The CDR3 bases are TGTGCTAGCAGTTTCTCCCCACTAGCGGGAAAAGTTCGGGAGACCCAGTACTTC.

The chain links TRBV6-2 or TRBV6-3 to TRBJ2-7, with 7 bases fitting TRBD1. The germline V gene has CDR1 MNHEY and CDR2 SVGEGT. J lost 3 bases, V lost 6 bases, and 8 bases had no gene match. This CDR3 comprises 14 residues. The CDR3 here is CASSLGQADYEQYF. The CDR3 DNA follows: TGTGCCAGCAGCCTCGGACAGGCGGACTACGAGCAGTACTTC.

This clonotype appeared a few times. This chain uses TRBV19 with TRBJ2-7; possible D gene TRBD1, 5 bases. The V gene's germline CDR1 is LNHDA and CDR2 SQIVND (reference sequence). Trimming stripped 6 bases from V and 0 bases from J, with 18 bases between. The CDR3 has 16 residues. The CDR3 loop is CASSRNWQDNSYEQYF. The CDR3 bases are TGTGCCAGTAGCAGAAACTGGCAGGACAACTCCTACGAGCAGTACTTC.

This clonotype was observed a handful of times. The rearrangement uses TRBV29-1 and TRBJ1-2; no firm D call. The V gene lost 2 bases and the J gene lost 0 bases, with 10 bases spanning the gap. The CDR3 sequence is 14 residues long. The germline CDR1 and CDR2 sequences are SQVTM and ANQGSEA. The CDR3 nucleotides are TGCAGCGTTGAAAGCTCGTCCTCTAACTATGGCTACACCTTC. It codes for CSVESSSSNYGYTF.

The V gene is TRBV19, the J gene TRBJ1-3; D uncertain. Trimming shortened V by 5 bases and J by 6 bases, and 14 bases separated the two germline ends. The germline CDR1 and CDR2 sequences are LNHDA and SQIVND (reference sequence). CDR3 length equals 14 residues. CDR3 in amino acids: CASSGSRGENTIYF. CDR3 in DNA: TGTGCCAGTAGTGGGTCGCGAGGCGAAAACACCATATATTTT. Full variable domain (rest looked up from reference TRBV19 and TRBJ1-3): DGGITQSPKYLFRKEGQNVTLSCEQNLNHDAMYWYRQDPGQGLRLIYYSQIVNDFQKGDIAEGYSVSREKKESFPLTVTSAQKNPTAFYLCASSGSRGENTIYFGEGSWLTVV.

The chain uses TRBV29-1 and TRBJ2-5, with D unresolved. The V gene lost 2 bases and the J gene lost 6 bases, with 10 bases spanning the gap. This CDR3 is built from 12 residues. Germline lookup yields CDR1 SQVTM and CDR2 ANQGSEA. CDR3 in DNA: TGCAGCGTTGAAACGCGGCGGAAGACCCAGTACTTC. As protein: CSVETRRKTQYF. Full variable domain (missing parts from reference TRBV29-1 and TRBJ2-5): SAVISQKPSRDICQRGTSLTIQCQVDSQVTMMFWYRQQPGQSLTLIATANQGSEATYESGFVIDKFPISRPNLTFSTLTVSNMSPEDSSIYLCSVETRRKTQYFGPGTRLLVL.

On this clonotype: An end of the junction differs from the germline gene, which may be a read error. The V call is TRBV10-3, the J call TRBJ2-5; D not resolved. Germline V gives CDR1 ENHRY, CDR2 SYGVKD. The CDR3 runs to 13 residues. The CDR3 sequence is CAISGSAEETQCF. The CDR3 DNA follows: TGTGCCATCAGTGGGTCGGCAGAAGAGACCCAGTGCTTC.

In its sample, this clonotype was seen many times. The rearrangement uses TRBV7-9 and TRBJ1-1; maybe TRBD1 (5 bases). Germline CDR1 reads SEHNR; CDR2 reads FQNEAQ (reference sequence). V shed 5 bases and J shed 2 bases, with 12 bases lying between them. The CDR3 contains 14 residues. CDR3 sequence (DNA): TGTGCCAGCAGCAGGGGACCGATAAACACTGAAGCTTTCTTT. It encodes CASSRGPINTEAFF.

The V gene is TRBV6-4, the J gene TRBJ2-2; D gene unclear. The CDR3 extends over 14 amino acids. Looked up from germline, CDR1 is MRHNA and CDR2 is SNTAGT. The V and J ends lost 1 base and 5 bases respectively, with 8 bases between them. CDR3 DNA: TGTGCCAGCAGTGACTACCCCAGGACCGGGGAGCTGTTTTTT. Translated: CASSDYPRTGELFF.